The clone carrying this T cell receptor beta chain was observed at least ten times. Antigen specificity is unknown. TCRdb reprocessed the 5' RACE reads with MiXCR, giving one entry per CDR3 protein. The sample includes about 300,000 distinct CDR3 sequences, 3% to 4.5% of them seen just once. These data are taken from a study of T cells after yellow fever vaccination. The study's findings and limits: High-abundance clonotypes from the bulk population could contaminate FACS-sorted repertoires.

The receptor was derived from a man aged 18 to 35 who received the YFV17D yellow fever vaccine. Sequencing was performed on PBMCs, taken 5 days after the yellow fever booster vaccination.

The chain's CDR3 is CSAPEGQDYNEQFF. The CDR3 coding sequence is TGCAGTGCCCCCGAGGGACAGGATTACAATGAGCAGTTCTTC. This chain connects TRBV20-1 to TRBJ2-1, with TRBD1 identical over 8 bases. The germline V gene encodes CDR1 DFQATT and CDR2 SNEGSKA (reference sequence). V lost 6 bases and J lost 4; bases outside the gene matches: 8. The CDR3 has 14 amino acids.